Each of the 28 T cell receptor beta chains below was sequenced from the same sample in a study of T cells after somatic rescue of genetic block. Libraries were prepared by immunoSEQ multiplex PCR; TCRdb keeps only in-frame clonotypes and omits some of them. Among some 90,000 clones, approximately 90% were seen once, and the ten largest hold about 1.5%. Material: peripheral blood mononuclear cells (PBMCs). The origin of the receptors is a woman aged 18-35 years.

The chain employs TRBV5-6 and TRBJ2-7; D unclear. The V gene's germline CDR1 is SGHDT and CDR2 YYEEEE. V was clipped by 4 bases and J by 0 bases, with 11 bases between them. This CDR3 region has 14 residues. CDR3 sequence: CASSPAYRSYEQYF. The CDR3, as DNA: TGTGCCAGCAGCCCGGCTTATCGCTCCTACGAGCAGTACTTC.

V and J are TRBV28 and TRBJ2-7; D gene ambiguous. CDR3 length: 14 amino acids. Trimming pared 3 bases from V and 1 base from J, leaving 10 bases between. Germline assignment: CDR1 MDHEN and CDR2 SYDVKM. CDR3 in DNA: TGTGCCAGCAGTTTCGGTGGAACTTCCTACGAGCAGTACTTC. Protein sequence: CASSFGGTSYEQYF.

V and J are TRBV29-1 and TRBJ1-1; 7 bases fit TRBD1. V shed 1 base and J 5 bases; nucleotides not matched to a gene: 7. Germline V gene sequence: CDR1 SQVTM, CDR2 ANQGSEA. The CDR3 extends over 14 amino acids. The CDR3 region is CSVEGRGRGTEAFF. In DNA, the CDR3 is TGCAGCGTTGAAGGCAGGGGCAGGGGGACTGAAGCTTTCTTT.

The J gene is TRBJ2-7, the V gene TRBV29-1, with a weak D call TRBD1 (5 bases). CDR3 size: 12 residues. V dropped 6 bases and J dropped 3 bases, with 12 bases sitting between them. The germline V gene has CDR1 SQVTM and CDR2 ANQGSEA. This CDR3 is CSVGRQNYEQYF. The DNA for the CDR3 is TGCAGCGTCGGGCGACAGAACTACGAGCAGTACTTC.

V gene TRBV27 combines with J gene TRBJ1-1; the D is unclear. V was shortened by 5 bases and J by 7 bases, with 14 bases between the two germline ends. This CDR3 region has 13 residues. CDR1 is MNHEY and CDR2 is SMNVEV in the germline V gene (reference sequence). The CDR3 bases are TGTGCCAGCAGTCCCCCGAGCCCAGATGAAGCTTTCTTT. Translating gives CASSPPSPDEAFF.

This chain connects TRBV4-1 to TRBJ2-1; 8 nucleotides match TRBD2. The length of the CDR3 is 18 residues. The trim removed 4 bases at V and 3 bases at J, leaving 14 bases unmatched. Germline-derived CDR1 and CDR2 are MGHRA and YSYEKL. The CDR3 is CASSPPRTSRRFYNEQFF. As DNA, the CDR3 is TGCGCCAGCAGCCCCCCTCGGACTAGCCGAAGGTTCTACAATGAGCAGTTCTTC.

This chain connects TRBV11-3 to TRBJ2-6; a weak D match, TRBD2 (5 bases). V lost 3 bases to trimming and J lost 0 bases, with 6 bases between them. Per germline, CDR1 SGHNT and CDR2 YENEEA. This CDR3 comprises 15 residues. CDR3: CASSFGISGANVLTF. For the CDR3, the DNA is TGTGCCAGCAGCTTCGGGATCTCTGGGGCCAACGTCCTGACTTTC.

This chain links TRBV7-2 with TRBJ2-7; D remains ambiguous. Trimming shortened V by 5 bases and J by 3 bases, and 11 bases separated the two germline ends. Germline V lookup: CDR1 SGHTA, CDR2 FQGNSA. CDR3 length: 13 residues. The CDR3 nucleotides are TGTGCCAGCAGCCTGAGTTGGGGCTACGAGCAGTACTTC. Translated: CASSLSWGYEQYF.

The sample holds one count of this clone. The genes are TRBV7-9 and TRBJ2-4; D not resolved. The CDR3 is 11 amino acids. Looked up from germline, CDR1 is SEHNR and CDR2 is FQNEAQ (reference sequence). V was pared by 4 bases and J by 15 bases, with 13 bases between. Here the CDR3 reads CASSSGSTPYF. The CDR3 nucleotides are TGTGCCAGCAGCTCGGGCTCCACCCCGTACTTC.

The rearrangement links TRBV6-1 to TRBJ2-7; tentatively, D is TRBD2 (7 bases). V lost 6 bases and J lost 5, with 17 bases in between. Germline values: CDR1 MNHNS, CDR2 SASEGT. This CDR3 contains 14 residues. The CDR3 nucleotides are TGTGCCAGCAGGGGACCCGGGGGGCTTGACGAGCAGTACTTC. The encoded protein is CASRGPGGLDEQYF.

V gene TRBV5-4 combines with J gene TRBJ1-1, with TRBD1 matching 7 bases. The CDR3 runs 14 residues. The germline CDR1 and CDR2 sequences are SGHNT and YYREEE (reference sequence). Losses at the gene ends were 4 bases for V and 4 bases for J; bases not matched to a gene: 7. CDR3 protein: CASSLDRVGTEAFF. CDR3 DNA: TGTGCCAGCAGCCTCGACAGGGTGGGCACTGAAGCTTTCTTT.

V gene TRBV7-2 combines with J gene TRBJ1-1; D unresolved. V was trimmed by 3 bases and J by 0 bases, leaving 5 bases between them. The germline CDR1 and CDR2 sequences are SGHTA and FQGNSA. The length of the CDR3 is 13 residues. CDR3 residues: CASSFALNTEAFF. The CDR3 nucleotides read TGTGCCAGCAGCTTTGCCTTGAACACTGAAGCTTTCTTT.

The J gene is TRBJ2-3, the V gene TRBV4-1; D is undetermined. This CDR3 comprises 15 residues. Trimming shortened V by 1 base and J by 2 bases, and 10 bases separated the two germline ends. Germline loops: CDR1 MGHRA, CDR2 YSYEKL. The CDR3 region is CASSQAAASTDTQYF. The CDR3 DNA follows: TGCGCCAGCAGCCAAGCTGCGGCTTCCACAGATACGCAGTATTTT.

This chain uses TRBV5-1 with TRBJ2-3; TRBD2 aligns across 12 bases. The V segment lost 4 bases and the J segment 2 bases; nucleotides outside the gene matches: 5. The CDR3 sequence is 16 residues long. CDR1 SGHRS and CDR2 YFSETQ come from the germline V gene. The CDR3 loop is CASSRLAGGPTDTQYF. The CDR3 region has the DNA TGCGCCAGCAGCCGGCTAGCGGGAGGGCCCACAGATACGCAGTATTTT.

J is TRBJ1-4 and V is TRBV7-9; no clear D gene. Between the trimmed V and J ends, which lost 1 base and 7 bases, there was a span of 10 bases. From germline, CDR1 is SEHNR and CDR2 FQNEAQ (reference sequence). This CDR3 has 14 amino acids. This CDR3 reads CASSLDSVSEKLFF. CDR3 coding DNA: TGTGCCAGCAGCTTAGACAGTGTGAGTGAAAAACTGTTTTTT.

This sequence joins TRBV4-3 and TRBJ2-2; D not resolved. From germline, CDR1 is LGHNA and CDR2 YSLEER. CDR3 length: 14 residues. The ends were cut back, 0 bases at V and 3 bases at J, with 5 bases in the middle. CDR3 coding DNA: TGCGCCAGCAGCCAAGATACCTACACCGGGGAGCTGTTTTTT. Translation: CASSQDTYTGELFF.

The chain links TRBV6-5 to TRBJ1-6, with TRBD1 matching over 10 bases. The ends lost 7 bases at V and 7 bases at J; junction bases unmatched: 4. CDR1 is MNHEY and CDR2 is SVGAGI in the germline V gene. This CDR3 is 14 amino acids long. In DNA form, the CDR3 reads TGTGCCAGCACCCCGGGACAGGGGAATTCACCCCTCCACTTT. Residues: CASTPGQGNSPLHF.

The chain is built from TRBV5-1 and TRBJ1-1; D is unclear. Trimming removed 4 bases from V and 0 bases from J, with 13 bases in between. This CDR3 region has 15 residues. Germline CDR1 reads SGHRS; CDR2 reads YFSETQ. CDR3 amino acids: CASSPRTEMNTEAFF. CDR3 sequence (DNA): TGCGCCAGCAGCCCCCGAACAGAAATGAACACTGAAGCTTTCTTT.

The J gene is TRBJ1-1, the V gene TRBV11-3; D unresolved. Deletions cut 5 bases from V and 3 bases from J, with 13 bases between. The CDR3 is made up of 14 amino acids. Per germline, CDR1 SGHNT and CDR2 YENEEA. The CDR3 DNA sequence: TGTGCCAGCAGCCGGGGTGTTGGGGACACTGAAGCTTTCTTT. It codes for CASSRGVGDTEAFF.

The chain couples TRBV6-4 to TRBJ2-1; D is perhaps TRBD2 (6 bases). The V and J ends lost 0 bases and 8 bases respectively, with 11 bases between them. The CDR3 loop spans 14 amino acids. Germline CDR1 reads MRHNA; CDR2 reads SNTAGT. The CDR3 protein is CASSDSTERDEQFF. In DNA form, the CDR3 reads TGTGCCAGCAGTGACTCAACAGAGCGGGATGAGCAGTTCTTC.

The chain is built from TRBV9 and TRBJ1-3; TRBD1 agrees at 7 bases. The V segment lost 2 bases and the J segment 0 bases; nucleotides outside the gene matches: 5. The CDR3 length is 16 residues. The germline V gene has CDR1 SGDLS and CDR2 YYNGEE. CDR3 sequence (DNA): TGTGCCAGCAGCGTGTGGGACAGAGCCTCTGGAAACACCATATATTTT. It yields the protein CASSVWDRASGNTIYF. The complete variable domain, with remaining parts taken from reference TRBV9 and TRBJ1-3, reads DSGVTQTPKHLITATGQRVTLRCSPRSGDLSVYWYQQSLDQGLQFLIQYYNGEERAKGNILERFSAQQFPDLHSELNLSSLELGDSALYFCASSVWDRASGNTIYFGEGSWLTVV.

V gene TRBV19 combines with J gene TRBJ2-1, with 12 bases identical to TRBD2. CDR1 is LNHDA and CDR2 is SQIVND in the germline V gene (reference sequence). V lost 5 bases, J lost 9 bases, and 8 bases stayed unmatched. CDR3 size: 15 residues. The CDR3 DNA follows: TGTGCCAGTAGTTCCCTAGCGGGAGGGCCTGGTGAGCAGTTCTTC. Protein sequence: CASSSLAGGPGEQFF.

This clone was picked up a small number of times. This rearrangement joins TRBV5-1 to TRBJ2-6, with D uncertain. The CDR3 is 14 residues long. Trimming shortened V by 1 base and J by 2 bases, and 4 bases separated the two germline ends. Germline V gene lookup returns CDR1 SGHRS and CDR2 YFSETQ. DNA for the CDR3: TGCGCCAGCAGCTTGAGTACTGGGGCCAACGTCCTGACTTTC. Protein: CASSLSTGANVLTF.

V is TRBV2 and J is TRBJ1-1; D gene unclear. The germline V gene encodes CDR1 SNHLY and CDR2 FYNNEI. This CDR3 has 14 residues. Deletions cut 2 bases from V and 2 bases from J, with 9 bases between. CDR3 in DNA: TGTGCCAGCAGTGAATCCCCCCAAAACACTGAAGCTTTCTTT. It yields the protein CASSESPQNTEAFF.

Comments on this clone: At one end, the junction sequence differs from germline, possibly due to a read error. V gene TRBV5-1 combines with J gene TRBJ1-3; D is unresolved. The CDR3 runs 15 residues. From germline, CDR1 is SGHRS and CDR2 YFSETQ. CDR3 amino acids: CASRDAGRSGSTIYF. CDR3 in DNA: TGCGCCAGCAGGGACGCAGGCCGCTCTGGAAGCACCATATATTTT.

V gene TRBV6-5 combines with J gene TRBJ2-5; a possible D gene is TRBD2 (6 bases). Per germline, CDR1 MNHEY and CDR2 SVGAGI. The CDR3 is made up of 15 amino acids. The ends were cut back, 7 bases at V and 5 bases at J, with 20 bases in the middle. DNA for the CDR3: TGTGCCAGCACCACGGGGCTAGCGATAGGGGAGACCCAGTACTTC. Residues: CASTTGLAIGETQYF.

The chain couples TRBV7-8 to TRBJ2-7, with D perhaps TRBD1 (7 bases). The germline V and J ends were trimmed by 6 bases and 7 bases, with 13 bases remaining between them. The CDR3 has 12 residues. CDR1 SGHVS and CDR2 FQNEAQ come from the germline V gene. The CDR3 here is CASRAGQWEQYF. The CDR3 DNA reads as TGTGCCAGCAGGGCGGGACAGTGGGAGCAGTACTTC.

This chain joins TRBV27 and TRBJ2-1; 14 nucleotides line up with TRBD2. The germline CDR1 and CDR2 sequences are MNHEY and SMNVEV (reference sequence). Trimming cost V 6 bases and J 0 bases; bases outside gene matches: 13. The CDR3 is 20 residues long. The CDR3 coding sequence is TGTGCCAGCAGAAATATCCCGGGACTAGCGGGAGCCCGCTCCTACAATGAGCAGTTCTTC. Protein product: CASRNIPGLAGARSYNEQFF.